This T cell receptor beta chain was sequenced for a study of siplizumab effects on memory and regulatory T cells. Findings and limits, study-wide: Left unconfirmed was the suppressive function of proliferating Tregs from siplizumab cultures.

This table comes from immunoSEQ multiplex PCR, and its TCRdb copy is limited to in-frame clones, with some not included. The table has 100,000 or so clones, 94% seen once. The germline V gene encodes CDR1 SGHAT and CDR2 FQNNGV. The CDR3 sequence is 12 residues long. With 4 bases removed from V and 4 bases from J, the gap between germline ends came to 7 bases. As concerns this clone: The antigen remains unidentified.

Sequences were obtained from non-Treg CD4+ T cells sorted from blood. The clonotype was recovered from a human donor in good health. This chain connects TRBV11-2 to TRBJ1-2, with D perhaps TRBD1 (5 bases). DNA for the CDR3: TGTGCCAGCAGCTCGGGACTCTATGGCTACACCTTC. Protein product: CASSSGLYGYTF.